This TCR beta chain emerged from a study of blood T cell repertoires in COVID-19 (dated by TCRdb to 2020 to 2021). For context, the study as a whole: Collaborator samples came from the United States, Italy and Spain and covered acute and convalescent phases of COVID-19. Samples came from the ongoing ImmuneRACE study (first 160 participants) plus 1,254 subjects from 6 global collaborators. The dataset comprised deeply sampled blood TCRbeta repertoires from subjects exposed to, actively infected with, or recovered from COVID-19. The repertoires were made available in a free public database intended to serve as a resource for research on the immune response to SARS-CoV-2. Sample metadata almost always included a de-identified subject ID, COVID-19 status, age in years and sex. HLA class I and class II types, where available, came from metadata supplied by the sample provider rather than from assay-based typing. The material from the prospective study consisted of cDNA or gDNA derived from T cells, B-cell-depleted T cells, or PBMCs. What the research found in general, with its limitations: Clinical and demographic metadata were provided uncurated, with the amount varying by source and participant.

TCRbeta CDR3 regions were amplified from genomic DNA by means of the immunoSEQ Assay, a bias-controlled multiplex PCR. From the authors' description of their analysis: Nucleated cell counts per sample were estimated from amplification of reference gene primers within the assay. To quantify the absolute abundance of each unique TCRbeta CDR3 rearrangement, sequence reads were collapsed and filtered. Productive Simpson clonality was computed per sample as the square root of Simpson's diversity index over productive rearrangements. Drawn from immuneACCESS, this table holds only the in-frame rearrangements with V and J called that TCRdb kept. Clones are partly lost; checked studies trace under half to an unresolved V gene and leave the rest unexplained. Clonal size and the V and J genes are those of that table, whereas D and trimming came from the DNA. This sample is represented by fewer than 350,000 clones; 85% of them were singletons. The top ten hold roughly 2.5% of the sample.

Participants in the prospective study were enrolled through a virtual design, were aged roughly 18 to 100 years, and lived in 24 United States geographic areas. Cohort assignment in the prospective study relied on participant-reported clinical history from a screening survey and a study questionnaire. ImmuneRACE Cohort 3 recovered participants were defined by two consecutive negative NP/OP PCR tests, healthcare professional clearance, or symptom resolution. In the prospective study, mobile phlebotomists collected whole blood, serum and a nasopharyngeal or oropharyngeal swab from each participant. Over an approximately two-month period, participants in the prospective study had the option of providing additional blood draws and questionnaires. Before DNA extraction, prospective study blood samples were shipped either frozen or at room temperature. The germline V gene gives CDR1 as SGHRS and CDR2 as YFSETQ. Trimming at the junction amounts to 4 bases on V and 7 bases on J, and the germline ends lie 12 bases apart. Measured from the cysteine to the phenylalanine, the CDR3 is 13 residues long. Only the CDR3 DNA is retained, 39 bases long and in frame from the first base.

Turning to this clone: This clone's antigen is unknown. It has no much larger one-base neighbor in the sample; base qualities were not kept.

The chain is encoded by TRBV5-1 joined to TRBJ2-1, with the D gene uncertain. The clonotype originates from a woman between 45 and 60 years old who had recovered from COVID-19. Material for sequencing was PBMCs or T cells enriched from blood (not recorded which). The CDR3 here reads CASSPRGENEQFF. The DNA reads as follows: TGCGCCAGCAGCCCCCGAGGCGAAAATGAGCAGTTCTTC.